Sequencing of this T cell receptor (beta chain) was carried out in a study of shared clonotypes between healthy human individuals. Libraries were prepared by immunoSEQ multiplex PCR; TCRdb keeps only in-frame clonotypes and omits some of them. This repertoire shows about 2.4 million clones, 93% found once; its top ten account for 0.36%. About this clone itself: What it binds is unknown.

Overall study results and limits: The four-donor shared clonotypes exceeded non-shared clonotypes in generation probability, with non-shared ones scoring lower.

After removal of 2 bases from V and 7 bases from J, the junction contained 7 bases not matched to a gene. This CDR3 region has 17 residues. Per the germline V gene, CDR1 is SGHRS and CDR2 is YFSETQ. The sequenced sample consisted of naive CD4+ T cells from PBMCs. This sample's subset: CD45RA+ positively selected. The clonotype originates from a man aged 18 to 35 in good health. Some clones in this sample may be carry-over from other donors' samples. This chain connects TRBV5-1 to TRBJ2-2, with 14 bases that match TRBD2. The CDR3 region is CASSFGTSGRIGGELFF. The DNA for the CDR3 is TGCGCCAGCAGCTTCGGGACTAGCGGGAGAATTGGCGGGGAGCTGTTTTTT.